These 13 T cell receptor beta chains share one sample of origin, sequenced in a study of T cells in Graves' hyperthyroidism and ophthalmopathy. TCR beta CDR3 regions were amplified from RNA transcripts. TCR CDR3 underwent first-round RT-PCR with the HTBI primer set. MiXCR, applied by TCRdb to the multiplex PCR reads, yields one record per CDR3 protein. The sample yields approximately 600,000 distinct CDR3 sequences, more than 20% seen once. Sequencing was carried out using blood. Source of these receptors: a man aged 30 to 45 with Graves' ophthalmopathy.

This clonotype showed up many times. CDR3 region: CASSSGTSGTDEQFF. CDR3 DNA sequence: TGTGCCAGCAGTTCCGGGACTAGCGGGACCGATGAGCAGTTCTTC. The chain uses TRBV7-3 and TRBJ2-1, with 13 bases that match TRBD2. CDR1 and CDR2 (germline): SGHTA, FQGTGA. The V gene end was trimmed by 6 bases and the J gene end by 8 bases; junction bases not matched to a gene: 7. CDR3 length: 15 amino acids. Full variable domain (rest looked up from reference TRBV7-3 and TRBJ2-1): GAGVSQTPSNKVTEKGKYVELRCDPISGHTALYWYRQSLGQGPEFLIYFQGTGAADDSGLPNDRFFAVRPEGSVSTLKIQRTERGDSAVYLCASSSGTSGTDEQFFGPGTRLTVL.

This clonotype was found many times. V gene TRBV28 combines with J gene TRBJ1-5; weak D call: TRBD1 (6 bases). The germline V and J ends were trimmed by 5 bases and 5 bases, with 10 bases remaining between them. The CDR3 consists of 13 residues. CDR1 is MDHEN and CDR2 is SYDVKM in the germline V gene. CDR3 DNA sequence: TGTGCCAGCAGTCAGGGGTGGGATCAGCCCCAGCATTTT. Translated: CASSQGWDQPQHF.

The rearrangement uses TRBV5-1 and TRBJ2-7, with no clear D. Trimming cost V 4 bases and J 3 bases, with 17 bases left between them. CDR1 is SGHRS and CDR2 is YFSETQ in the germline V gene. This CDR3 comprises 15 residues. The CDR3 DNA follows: TGCGCCAGCAGCGAGGCAGCTGATGGGTTCTACGAGCAGTACTTC. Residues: CASSEAADGFYEQYF.

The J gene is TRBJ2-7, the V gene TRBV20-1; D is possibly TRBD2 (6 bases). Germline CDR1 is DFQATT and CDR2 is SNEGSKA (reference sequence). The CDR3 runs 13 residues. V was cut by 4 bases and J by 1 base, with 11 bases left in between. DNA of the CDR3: TGCAGTGCTAAGGACGCGGGGTCCTACGAGCAGTACTTC. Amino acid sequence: CSAKDAGSYEQYF.

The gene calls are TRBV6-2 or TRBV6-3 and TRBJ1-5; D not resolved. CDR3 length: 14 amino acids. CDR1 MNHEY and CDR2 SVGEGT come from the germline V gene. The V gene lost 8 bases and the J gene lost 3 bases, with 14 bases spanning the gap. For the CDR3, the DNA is TGTGCCAGCCGGTCGGAGGGCGCCAATCAGCCCCAGCATTTT. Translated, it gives CASRSEGANQPQHF.

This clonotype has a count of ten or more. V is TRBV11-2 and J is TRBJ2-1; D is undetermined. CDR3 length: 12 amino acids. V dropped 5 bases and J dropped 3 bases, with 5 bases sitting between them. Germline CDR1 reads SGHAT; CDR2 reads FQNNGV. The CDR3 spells CASSPVYNEQFF. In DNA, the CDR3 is TGTGCCAGCAGCCCAGTCTACAATGAGCAGTTCTTC. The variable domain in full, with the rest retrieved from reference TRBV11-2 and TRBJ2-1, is EAGVAQSPRYKIIEKRQSVAFWCNPISGHATLYWYQQILGQGPKLLIQFQNNGVVDDSQLPKDRFSAERLKGVDSTLKIQPAKLEDSAVYLCASSPVYNEQFFGPGTRLTVL.

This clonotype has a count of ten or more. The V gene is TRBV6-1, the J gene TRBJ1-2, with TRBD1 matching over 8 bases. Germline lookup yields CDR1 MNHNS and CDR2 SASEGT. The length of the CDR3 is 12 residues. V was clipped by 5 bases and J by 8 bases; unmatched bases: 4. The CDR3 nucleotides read TGTGCCAGCAGTTACGGACAGGGAGGCTACACCTTC. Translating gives CASSYGQGGYTF.

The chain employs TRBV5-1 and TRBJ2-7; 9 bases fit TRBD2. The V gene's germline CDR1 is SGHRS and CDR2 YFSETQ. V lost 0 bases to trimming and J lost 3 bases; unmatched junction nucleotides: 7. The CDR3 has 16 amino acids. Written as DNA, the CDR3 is TGCGCCAGCAGCTTGGCCGGAATAGCGGGAGTCTACGAGCAGTACTTC. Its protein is CASSLAGIAGVYEQYF.

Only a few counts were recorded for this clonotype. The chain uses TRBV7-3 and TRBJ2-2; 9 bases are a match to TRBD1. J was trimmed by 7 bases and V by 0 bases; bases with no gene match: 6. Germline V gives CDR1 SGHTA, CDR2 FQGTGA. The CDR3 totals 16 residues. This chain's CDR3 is CASSLTPGQGSGELFF. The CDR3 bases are TGTGCCAGCAGCTTAACACCCGGACAGGGGAGCGGGGAGCTGTTTTTT.

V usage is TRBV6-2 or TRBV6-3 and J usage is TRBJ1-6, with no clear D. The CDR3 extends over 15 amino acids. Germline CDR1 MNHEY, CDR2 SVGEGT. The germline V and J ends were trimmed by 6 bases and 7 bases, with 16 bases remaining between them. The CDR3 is CASRIGVRTNSPLHF. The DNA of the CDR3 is TGTGCCAGCAGGATAGGTGTCCGCACGAATTCACCCCTCCACTTT.

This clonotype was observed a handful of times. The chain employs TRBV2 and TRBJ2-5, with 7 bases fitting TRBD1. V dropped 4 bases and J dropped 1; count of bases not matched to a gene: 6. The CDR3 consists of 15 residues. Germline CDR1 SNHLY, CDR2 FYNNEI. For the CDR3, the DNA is TGTGCCAGCAGTGGAGTAGGGGACAGCCAAGAGACCCAGTACTTC. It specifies CASSGVGDSQETQYF.

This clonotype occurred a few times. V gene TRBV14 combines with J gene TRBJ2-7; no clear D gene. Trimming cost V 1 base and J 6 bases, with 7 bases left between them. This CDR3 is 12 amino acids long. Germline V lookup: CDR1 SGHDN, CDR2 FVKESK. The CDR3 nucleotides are TGTGCCAGCAGCCAAGGGCGAGTCGAGCAGTACTTC. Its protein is CASSQGRVEQYF.

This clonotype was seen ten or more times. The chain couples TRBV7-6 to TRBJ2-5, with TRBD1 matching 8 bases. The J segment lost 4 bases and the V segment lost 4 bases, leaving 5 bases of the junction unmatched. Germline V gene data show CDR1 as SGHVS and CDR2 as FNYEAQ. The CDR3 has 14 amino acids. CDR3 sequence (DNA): TGTGCCAGCAGCTATGCAGGGGGCTTAGAGACCCAGTACTTC. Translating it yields CASSYAGGLETQYF.